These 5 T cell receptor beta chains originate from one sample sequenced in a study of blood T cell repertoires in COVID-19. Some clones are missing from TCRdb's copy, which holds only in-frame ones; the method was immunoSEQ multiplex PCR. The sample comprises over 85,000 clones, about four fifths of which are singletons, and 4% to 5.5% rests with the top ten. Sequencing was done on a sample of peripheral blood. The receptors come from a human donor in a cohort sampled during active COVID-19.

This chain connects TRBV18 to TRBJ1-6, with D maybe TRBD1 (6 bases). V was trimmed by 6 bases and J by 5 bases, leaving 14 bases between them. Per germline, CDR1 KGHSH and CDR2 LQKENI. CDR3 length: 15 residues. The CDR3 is CASSEGGRNNSPLHF. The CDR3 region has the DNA TGTGCCAGCTCGGAAGGGGGAAGGAATAATTCACCCCTCCACTTT. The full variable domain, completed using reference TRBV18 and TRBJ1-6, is NAGVMQNPRHLVRRRGQEARLRCSPMKGHSHVYWYRQLPEEGLKFMVYLQKENIIDESGMPKERFSAEFPKEGPSILRIQQVVRGDSAAYFCASSEGGRNNSPLHFGNGTRLTVT.

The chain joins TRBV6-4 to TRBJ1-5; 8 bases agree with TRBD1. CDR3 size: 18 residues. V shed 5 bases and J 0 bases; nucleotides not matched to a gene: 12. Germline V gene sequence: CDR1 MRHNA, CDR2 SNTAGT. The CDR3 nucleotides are TGTGCCAGCAGTTCTGGACAGGGAGGCCCTCGTAGCAATCAGCCCCAGCATTTT. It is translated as CASSSGQGGPRSNQPQHF.

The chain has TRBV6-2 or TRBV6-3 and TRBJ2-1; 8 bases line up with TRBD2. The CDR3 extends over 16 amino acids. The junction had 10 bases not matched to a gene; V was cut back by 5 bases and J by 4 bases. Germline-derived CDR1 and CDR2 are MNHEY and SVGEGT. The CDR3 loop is CASSPTSGGPYNEQFF. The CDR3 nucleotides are TGTGCCAGCAGTCCCACCAGCGGGGGACCGTACAATGAGCAGTTCTTC.

The CDR3 region has the DNA TGTGCCAGTAGTATCCAGGGAAGCACAGATACGCAGTATTTT. It encodes CASSIQGSTDTQYF. The chain carries TRBV19 and TRBJ2-3, with D possibly being TRBD1 (5 bases). CDR3 length equals 14 residues. Trimming stripped 3 bases from V and 0 bases from J, with 7 bases between. Germline loops: CDR1 LNHDA, CDR2 SQIVND (reference sequence).

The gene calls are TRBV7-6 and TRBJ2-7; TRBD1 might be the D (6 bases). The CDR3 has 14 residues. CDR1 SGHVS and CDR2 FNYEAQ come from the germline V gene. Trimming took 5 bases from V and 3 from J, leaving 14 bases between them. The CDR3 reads CASSPTGHLYEQYF. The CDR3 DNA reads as TGTGCCAGCAGCCCAACAGGGCATCTCTACGAGCAGTACTTC.